Listed here are 5 T cell receptor beta chains from one sample, sequenced in a study of blood T cell repertoires in COVID-19. Using immunoSEQ multiplex PCR, the repertoire was profiled, and TCRdb retains in-frame clones only, with some absent. The sample lists 55,000 to 70,000 clones, about 83% seen once, with 3.5% to 4% in the top ten. Input material: peripheral blood. The receptors originated from a woman aged 80 or over with acute or convalescent COVID-19.

The V call is TRBV12-3 or TRBV12-4, the J call TRBJ1-1; perhaps TRBD1 as D (5 bases). V shed 5 bases and J shed 1 base, with 8 bases lying between them. The CDR3 is 13 residues long. CDR3 bases: TGTGCCAGCAGTCCACAGGCGAACACTGAAGCTTTCTTT. It encodes CASSPQANTEAFF.

The chain uses TRBV7-9 and TRBJ2-7, with D possibly being TRBD2 (6 bases). This CDR3 contains 14 residues. From germline, CDR1 is SEHNR and CDR2 FQNEAQ (reference sequence). Trimming left V 4 bases short and J 3 bases short, with 13 bases between. DNA for the CDR3: TGTGCCAGCAGCTCAAGGACTACCCACTACGAGCAGTACTTC. Its translation: CASSSRTTHYEQYF. The full variable domain, rest sourced from reference TRBV7-9 and TRBJ2-7, is DTGVSQNPRHKITKRGQNVTFRCDPISEHNRLYWYRQTLGQGPEFLTYFQNEAQLEKSRLLSDRFSAERPKGSFSTLEIQRTEQGDSAMYLCASSSRTTHYEQYFGPGTRLTVT.

The rearrangement links TRBV28 to TRBJ1-4; D is unclear. The CDR3 is 17 residues long. V lost 6 bases and J 5 bases, leaving 22 bases between the germline ends. The germline V gene has CDR1 MDHEN and CDR2 SYDVKM. The chain's CDR3 is CASSKDYGGPPNEKLFF. The CDR3 DNA is TGTGCCAGCAGCAAGGATTACGGAGGCCCCCCAAATGAAAAACTGTTTTTT. The whole variable domain, filled in from reference TRBV28 and TRBJ1-4, reads DVKVTQSSRYLVKRTGEKVFLECVQDMDHENMFWYRQDPGLGLRLIYFSYDVKMKEKGDIPEGYSVSREKKERFSLILESASTNQTSMYLCASSKDYGGPPNEKLFFGSGTQLSVL.

CDR3 sequence (DNA): TGTGCCAGCAGCTTGTCCCCTTATGACAGGGTTTTAGCTGAAGCTTTCTTT. It is translated as CASSLSPYDRVLAEAFF. The chain links TRBV5-8 to TRBJ1-1; 7 bases line up with TRBD1. V shed 1 base and J 6 bases; nucleotides not matched to a gene: 15. From germline, CDR1 is SGHTS and CDR2 YDEGEE. This CDR3 is built from 17 residues.

The chain couples TRBV19 to TRBJ1-5, with 9 bases lining up with TRBD1. J lost 6 bases, V lost 7 bases, and 16 bases had no gene match. Germline CDR1 is LNHDA and CDR2 is SQIVND (reference sequence). CDR3 length equals 17 residues. The CDR3 nucleotides are TGTGCCAGTACCGTCCCGGGACAGGGTTGGACTACTCAGCCCCAGCATTTT. Encoded protein: CASTVPGQGWTTQPQHF.